A selection of T cell receptor beta chains follows, all from one sample in a study of shared clonotypes between healthy human individuals. TCRdb's table, derived via immunoSEQ multiplex PCR, lists solely in-frame clones and lacks some. The table includes about 2.3 million clones, less than 95% detected once. The sample was naive CD4+ T cells from PBMCs. Receptors were obtained from a man between 18 and 35 years old in good health. Some clones in this sample may be carry-over from other donors' samples. CDR3s include the opening cysteine and the closing phenylalanine or tryptophan. D genes are given only for firm matches.

d_gene: -; v_gene: TRBV7-8; j_gene: TRBJ1-2; CDR3nt: TGTGCCAGCAGCGCGGTCAGTGCCCAGGCGGGCTACACCTTC; CDR3aa: CASSAVSAQAGYTF
d_gene: -; v_gene: TRBV7-3; j_gene: TRBJ1-2; CDR3nt: TGTGCCAGCAGCTTATCCGACAGCAACTATGGTGGCTACACCTTC; CDR3aa: CASSLSDSNYGGYTF
d_gene: TRBD2; v_gene: TRBV9; j_gene: TRBJ2-3; CDR3nt: TGTGCCAGCAGCGTTTTGCCCGGGGGGGCGAGCACAGATACGCAGTATTTT; CDR3aa: CASSVLPGGASTDTQYF
d_gene: -; v_gene: TRBV5-4; j_gene: TRBJ1-1; CDR3nt: TGTGCCAGCAGCTTGGAGACTGAAGCTTTCTTT; CDR3aa: CASSLETEAFF
d_gene: TRBD1; v_gene: TRBV7-2; j_gene: TRBJ1-4; CDR3nt: TGTGCCAGCAGCTTTGGGCAGGGGGCAACTAATGAAAAACTGTTTTTT; CDR3aa: CASSFGQGATNEKLFF
d_gene: -; v_gene: TRBV7-9; j_gene: TRBJ1-3; CDR3nt: TGTGCCAGCAGCTCCGGGGGGGGAGCTGGAAACACCATATATTTT; CDR3aa: CASSSGGGAGNTIYF
d_gene: -; v_gene: TRBV21-1; j_gene: TRBJ2-7; CDR3nt: TGTGCCAGCAGCAATATGCGGCGGACCTGGGACCGCTCCTACGAGCAGTACTTC; CDR3aa: CASSNMRRTWDRSYEQYF
d_gene: TRBD2; v_gene: TRBV9; j_gene: TRBJ2-7; CDR3nt: TGTGCCAGCAGCGTGAACTTGAACCTAGCGGGAGAGGGAGAGCAGTACTTC; CDR3aa: CASSVNLNLAGEGEQYF
d_gene: -; v_gene: TRBV7-2; j_gene: TRBJ1-5; CDR3nt: TGTGCCAGCAGCTTAGCGGCAGGTTGGCAGCCCCAGCATTTT; CDR3aa: CASSLAAGWQPQHF
d_gene: -; v_gene: TRBV28; j_gene: TRBJ1-2; CDR3nt: TGTGCCAGCAGTCGAGCTGGGGCCGCCTATGGCTACACCTTC; CDR3aa: CASSRAGAAYGYTF
d_gene: -; v_gene: TRBV5-1; j_gene: TRBJ2-7; CDR3nt: TGCGCCAGCAGCTGGGGGGACAGAAGCTACGAGCAGTACTTC; CDR3aa: CASSWGDRSYEQYF
d_gene: -; v_gene: TRBV14; j_gene: TRBJ1-4; CDR3nt: TGTGCCAGCAGCCAAGTGGGAGCAACTAATGAAAAACTGTTTTTT; CDR3aa: CASSQVGATNEKLFF
d_gene: TRBD1; v_gene: TRBV5-6; j_gene: TRBJ1-3; CDR3nt: TGTGCCAGCAGCTTGATCGACAGGGGAAGCGATTCTGGAAACACCATATATTTT; CDR3aa: CASSLIDRGSDSGNTIYF
d_gene: TRBD2; v_gene: TRBV18; j_gene: TRBJ2-4; CDR3nt: TGTGCCAGCTCACCACTCGCGGGAGCGGCCAAAAACATTCAGTACTTC; CDR3aa: CASSPLAGAAKNIQYF
d_gene: -; v_gene: TRBV7-9; j_gene: TRBJ1-1; CDR3nt: TGTGCCAGCAGCTTACAGGGCACGAACACTGAAGCTTTCTTT; CDR3aa: CASSLQGTNTEAFF
d_gene: TRBD1; v_gene: TRBV28; j_gene: TRBJ1-2; CDR3nt: TGTGCCAGCTTGGGGACAGGGGGCTATGGCTACACCTTC; CDR3aa: CASLGTGGYGYTF